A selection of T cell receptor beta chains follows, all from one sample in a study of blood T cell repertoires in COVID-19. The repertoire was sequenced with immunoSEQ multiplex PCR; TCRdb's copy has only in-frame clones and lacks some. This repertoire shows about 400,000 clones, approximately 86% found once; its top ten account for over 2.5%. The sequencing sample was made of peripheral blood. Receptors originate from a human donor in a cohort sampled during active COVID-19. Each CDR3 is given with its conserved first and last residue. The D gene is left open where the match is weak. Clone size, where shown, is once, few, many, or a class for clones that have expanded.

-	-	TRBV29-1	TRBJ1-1	CSTPPVGRGNTEAFF	TGCAGCACCCCGCCCGTGGGGCGAGGGAACACTGAAGCTTTCTTT
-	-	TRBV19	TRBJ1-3	CASRDLRSGNTIYF	TGTGCCAGTCGGGATCTCCGCTCTGGAAACACCATATATTTT
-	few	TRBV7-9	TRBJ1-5	CASSLEVGEAASNQPQHF	TGTGCCAGCAGCTTAGAGGTCGGAGAAGCAGCTAGCAATCAGCCCCAGCATTTT
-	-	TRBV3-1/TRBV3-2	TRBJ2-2	CASSPQFWGDTGELFF	TGTGCCAGCAGCCCACAGTTTTGGGGCGACACCGGGGAGCTGTTTTTT
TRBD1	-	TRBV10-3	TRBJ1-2	CAIMDRSAVGYTF	TGTGCCATCATGGACAGGTCGGCGGTTGGCTACACCTTC
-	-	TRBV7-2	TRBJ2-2	CASSLSLGGGELFF	TGTGCCAGCAGCTTATCCTTAGGGGGCGGGGAGCTGTTTTTT
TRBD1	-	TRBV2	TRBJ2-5	CASSGTGAGETQYF	TGTGCCAGCAGTGGGACAGGGGCAGGAGAGACCCAGTACTTC
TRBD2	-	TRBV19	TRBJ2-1	CASSTRLAGGQQFF	TGTGCCAGTAGTACCCGACTAGCGGGGGGGCAGCAGTTCTTC
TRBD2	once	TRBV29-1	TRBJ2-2	CSVRGLADTGELFF	TGCAGCGTGAGGGGACTAGCGGACACCGGGGAGCTGTTTTTT
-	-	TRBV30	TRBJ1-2	CAWSVTGYGYTF	TGTGCCTGGAGTGTGACAGGCTATGGCTACACCTTC
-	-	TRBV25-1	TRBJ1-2	CASSEFGGGYGYTF	TGTGCCAGCAGTGAATTCGGGGGAGGTTATGGCTACACCTTC
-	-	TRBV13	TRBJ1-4	CASSLYSTNEKLFF	TGTGCCAGCAGCTTATACTCAACTAATGAAAAACTGTTTTTT
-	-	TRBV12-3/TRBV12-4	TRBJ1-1	CASSFLKSGAAFF	TGTGCCAGCAGTTTCTTAAAGTCAGGGGCAGCTTTCTTT
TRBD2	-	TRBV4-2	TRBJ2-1	CASSQEGGSSNEQFF	TGTGCCAGCAGCCAAGAGGGAGGGTCTTCCAATGAGCAGTTCTTC
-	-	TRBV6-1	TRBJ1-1	CASSEIGWDARGTEAFF	TGTGCCAGCAGTGAAATCGGATGGGACGCTCGGGGGACTGAAGCTTTCTTT
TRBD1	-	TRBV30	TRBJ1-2	CAWSVPWDRAGYTF	TGTGCCTGGAGTGTACCCTGGGACAGGGCTGGCTACACCTTC
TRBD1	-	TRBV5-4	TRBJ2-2	CASSRQGTGELFF	TGTGCCAGCAGCCGACAGGGGACCGGGGAGCTGTTTTTT
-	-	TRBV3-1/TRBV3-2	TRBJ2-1	CASSQVPVGGQFF	TGTGCCAGCAGCCAAGTTCCTGTGGGAGGGCAGTTCTTC
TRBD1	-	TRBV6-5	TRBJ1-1	CASSYATDRGTEAFF	TGTGCCAGCAGTTACGCGACGGACAGGGGCACTGAAGCTTTCTTT
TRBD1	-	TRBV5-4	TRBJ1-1	CASSPGGTQGSTEAFF	TGTGCCAGCAGCCCAGGGGGAACTCAGGGCAGCACTGAAGCTTTCTTT
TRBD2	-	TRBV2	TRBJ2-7	CASSELRLAGTRSGYEQYF	TGTGCCAGCAGTGAACTGAGGCTAGCGGGAACACGGTCCGGATACGAGCAGTACTTC
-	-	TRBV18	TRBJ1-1	CASSPDTGVAFF	TGTGCCAGCTCACCGGATACAGGTGTAGCTTTCTTT
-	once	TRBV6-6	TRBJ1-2	CASSRSGFGIVF	TGTGCCAGCAGCCGCAGCGGTTTTGGGATTGTTTTC
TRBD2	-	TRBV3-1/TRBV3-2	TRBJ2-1	CASSRLAGHYNEQFF	TGTGCCAGCAGCCGACTAGCGGGACACTACAATGAGCAGTTCTTC
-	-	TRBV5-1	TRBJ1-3	CASSLAPTGPSGNTIYF	TGCGCCAGCAGCTTGGCCCCGACAGGACCCTCTGGAAACACCATATATTTT
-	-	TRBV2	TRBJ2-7	CASSDSGPGAYEQYF	TGTGCCAGCAGTGACTCTGGGCCGGGAGCCTACGAGCAGTACTTC
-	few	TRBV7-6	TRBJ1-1	CASSLNPLGVQGRGTEAFF	TGTGCCAGCAGCCTCAACCCATTGGGGGTACAGGGTAGGGGCACTGAAGCTTTCTTT
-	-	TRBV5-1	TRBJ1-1	CASSSHRRDGAEAFF	TGCGCCAGCAGCTCCCATCGCCGGGATGGCGCTGAAGCTTTCTTT
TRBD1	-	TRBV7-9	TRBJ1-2	CASSWGQGNGYTF	TGTGCCAGCAGCTGGGGACAGGGGAACGGCTACACCTTC
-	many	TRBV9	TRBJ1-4	CASSVGGRRNEKLFF	TGTGCCAGCAGCGTAGGTGGCAGAAGAAATGAAAAACTGTTTTTT
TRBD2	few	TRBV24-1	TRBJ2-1	CATSGGLADNEQFF	TGTGCCACCAGTGGGGGACTAGCTGACAATGAGCAGTTCTTC
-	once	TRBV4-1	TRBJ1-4	CASSHGDRTGEKLFF	TGCGCCAGCAGCCATGGAGACAGGACGGGTGAAAAACTGTTTTTT
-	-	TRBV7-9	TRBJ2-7	CASSLVRDNEQYF	TGTGCCAGCAGCTTAGTACGGGATAACGAGCAGTACTTC
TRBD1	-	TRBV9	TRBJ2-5	CASSVGWTGGQETQYF	TGTGCCAGCAGCGTAGGGTGGACAGGGGGACAAGAGACCCAGTACTTC
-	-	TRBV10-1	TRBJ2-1	CASSGPPGHEQFF	TGCGCCAGCAGTGGGCCCCCAGGTCATGAGCAGTTCTTC
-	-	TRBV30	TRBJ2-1	CAWNKGAGEQFF	TGTGCCTGGAATAAGGGGGCGGGGGAGCAGTTCTTC
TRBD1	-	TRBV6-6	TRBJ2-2	CASIPGQLANTGELFF	TGTGCCAGCATTCCGGGACAGCTCGCGAACACCGGGGAGCTGTTTTTT
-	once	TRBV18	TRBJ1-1	CASSLTQGNTEAFF	TGTGCCAGCTCCCTCACTCAGGGGAACACTGAAGCTTTCTTT